Sequencing of this TCR beta chain was carried out in a study of vaccination and CD4 T cells after COVID-19. At the level of the study: Taking of post-vaccine samples occurred a median about 72 days after dose two (range 14 to 241).

The length of the CDR3 is 14 residues. Trimming stripped 2 bases from V and 5 bases from J, with 10 bases between. Scientists ran DNA taken from cultured CD4+ T cells through the Oncomine TCR Beta short-read assay for sequencing. Each CDR3 protein is one row after TCRdb ran MiXCR on the PCR reads. The repertoire holds about 23,000 distinct CDR3 sequences, with around 64% as singletons. Concerning this clonotype: What it recognizes is unknown.

Study conclusions and caveats: Vaccine-specific clones in convalescent patients were spike mono-reactive in 304 of 307 cases. Although the median of SARS-CoV-2-reactive clonotypes rose from around 20 to 38, the change was not significant.

As to treatment: roughly nine-day PBMC culture with coronavirus spike peptide pools or control peptides (ViraFEST assay). ViraFEST relied on peptide pools to expand antigen-specific T cells; the TCRs were sequenced afterward. The chain uses TRBV12-3 or TRBV12-4 and TRBJ1-5; no reliable D call. The starting material was CD4+ T cells from blood, cultured in vitro, obtained after SARS-CoV-2 vaccination. The clonotype was recovered from a human donor who received a COVID-19 vaccine. The CDR3 DNA reads as TGTGCCAGCAGTTTAAAGGCTGATGATCAGCCCCAGCATTTT. Amino acid sequence: CASSLKADDQPQHF.